Listed here are 27 T cell receptor beta chains from one sample, sequenced in a study of immune evolution from preneoplasia to lung adenocarcinoma. Sequencing was performed with immunoSEQ multiplex PCR; in TCRdb, only in-frame clones are kept and a portion is missing. The data contain approximately 6,600 clones, 60% to 85% of them singletons. Sequencing was carried out using FFPE minimally invasive lung adenocarcinoma tissue. These receptors were obtained from a person aged 60-80 years with lung adenocarcinoma.

This clone has a single count. The chain is built from TRBV30 and TRBJ2-3; D possibly corresponds to TRBD2 (6 bases). V lost 3 bases to trimming and J lost 1 base, with 14 bases between them. The CDR3 is 15 residues long. The V gene's germline CDR1 is GTSNPN and CDR2 SVGIG (reference sequence). The CDR3, as DNA: TGTGCCTGGAGCCAGACTAGTTATGGCACAGATACGCAGTATTTT. Encoded protein: CAWSQTSYGTDTQYF.

The chain recombines TRBV6-5 with TRBJ1-4; 7 nucleotides line up with TRBD1. This CDR3 has 15 residues. The V gene end was trimmed by 0 bases and the J gene end by 8 bases; junction bases not matched to a gene: 6. Germline CDR1 is MNHEY and CDR2 is SVGAGI. The CDR3 DNA reads as TGTGCCAGCAGTTACTCTGGGAAACAGGGGGAAAAACTGTTTTTT. As protein: CASSYSGKQGEKLFF.

The chain employs TRBV7-8 and TRBJ1-1; D call uncertain. Germline V lookup: CDR1 SGHVS, CDR2 FQNEAQ. Deletions cut 3 bases from V and 2 bases from J, with 10 bases between. The CDR3 covers 14 residues. The CDR3 DNA reads TGTGCCAGCAGCTTGTTTACCAAAAACACTGAAGCTTTCTTT. Protein: CASSLFTKNTEAFF.

Here the CDR3 DNA reads TGCAGCGTCGTGACACTTCACAATGAGCAGTTCTTC. It is translated as CSVVTLHNEQFF. This chain connects TRBV29-1 to TRBJ2-1, with no clear D. The CDR3 has 12 residues. CDR1 is SQVTM and CDR2 is ANQGSEA in the germline V gene. V lost 6 bases to trimming and J lost 5 bases, with 11 bases between them.

This chain uses TRBV28 with TRBJ1-5; D gene ambiguous. Germline CDR1 reads MDHEN; CDR2 reads SYDVKM. The CDR3 covers 14 residues. The V end lost 7 bases, the J end lost 6 bases, and 16 bases lay between the germline ends. CDR3 nucleotides: TGTGCCAGCACCCCCCCCAGTACCTCTCAGCCCCAGCATTTT. It specifies CASTPPSTSQPQHF. Looking up the rest from reference TRBV28 and TRBJ1-5 gives the full variable domain: DVKVTQSSRYLVKRTGEKVFLECVQDMDHENMFWYRQDPGLGLRLIYFSYDVKMKEKGDIPEGYSVSREKKERFSLILESASTNQTSMYLCASTPPSTSQPQHFGDGTRLSIL.

The genes are TRBV5-1 and TRBJ1-4, with D perhaps TRBD1 (5 bases). The CDR3 runs to 15 residues. The V end was cut by 5 bases, the J end by 0 bases, with 11 bases between. Germline CDR1 and CDR2: SGHRS and YFSETQ. The CDR3 here is CASRETGATNEKLFF. The DNA of the CDR3 is TGCGCCAGCAGGGAAACAGGTGCAACTAATGAAAAACTGTTTTTT.

This clone showed up just a few times. The chain recombines TRBV27 with TRBJ2-3, with D uncertain. The CDR3 sequence is 13 residues long. V gave up 10 bases and J gave up 0 bases, with 11 bases separating them. In germline, CDR1 is MNHEY, CDR2 SMNVEV (reference sequence). The CDR3 spells CATKETSTDTQYF. The CDR3, as DNA: TGTGCCACCAAAGAAACTAGCACAGATACGCAGTATTTT.

The V call is TRBV6-6, the J call TRBJ1-4; 8 bases map to TRBD1. Per the germline V gene, CDR1 is MNHNY and CDR2 is SVGAGI (reference sequence). J gave up 5 bases and V 6 bases, and 5 bases lay outside the gene matches. The CDR3 has 14 amino acids. CDR3 region: CASRQGAGNEKLFF. DNA of the CDR3: TGTGCCAGCAGGCAGGGGGCGGGGAATGAAAAACTGTTTTTT.

This sequence joins TRBV27 and TRBJ2-7; D is ambiguous. V was pared by 6 bases and J by 5 bases, with 14 bases between. The V gene's germline CDR1 is MNHEY and CDR2 SMNVEV (reference sequence). CDR3 size: 13 residues. The CDR3 DNA reads TGTGCCAGCAGGTCGCAGCTGGTACACGAGCAGTACTTC. Translating it yields CASRSQLVHEQYF.

The chain recombines TRBV19 with TRBJ2-3; D is ambiguous. V gave up 5 bases and J gave up 0 bases, with 12 bases separating them. Per the germline V gene, CDR1 is LNHDA and CDR2 is SQIVND (reference sequence). CDR3 length: 15 residues. The CDR3 nucleotides are TGTGCCAGTAGTCTGGCGGTTACTAGCACAGATACGCAGTATTTT. Translation: CASSLAVTSTDTQYF. Supplemented by reference TRBV19 and TRBJ2-3, the full variable domain reads DGGITQSPKYLFRKEGQNVTLSCEQNLNHDAMYWYRQDPGQGLRLIYYSQIVNDFQKGDIAEGYSVSREKKESFPLTVTSAQKNPTAFYLCASSLAVTSTDTQYFGPGTRLTVL.

The gene calls are TRBV7-9 and TRBJ2-1, with 12 bases that match TRBD2. Germline loops: CDR1 SEHNR, CDR2 FQNEAQ (reference sequence). J gave up 3 bases and V 8 bases, and 5 bases lay outside the gene matches. CDR3 size: 15 residues. The DNA of the CDR3 is TGTGCCAGCGTCCGACTAGCGGGAGACTACAATGAGCAGTTCTTC. Its protein is CASVRLAGDYNEQFF.

This clone has only a few counts. The chain carries TRBV19 and TRBJ2-7, with 7 positions matching TRBD1. Germline V gives CDR1 LNHDA, CDR2 SQIVND (reference sequence). J gave up 2 bases and V 3 bases, and 4 bases lay outside the gene matches. The CDR3 runs 14 residues. The CDR3 protein is CASSMLGTAYEQYF. In DNA form, the CDR3 reads TGTGCCAGTAGTATGTTGGGGACAGCCTACGAGCAGTACTTC. Complete variable domain (other parts from reference TRBV19 and TRBJ2-7): DGGITQSPKYLFRKEGQNVTLSCEQNLNHDAMYWYRQDPGQGLRLIYYSQIVNDFQKGDIAEGYSVSREKKESFPLTVTSAQKNPTAFYLCASSMLGTAYEQYFGPGTRLTVT.

This sequence joins TRBV5-1 and TRBJ1-1, with TRBD1 identical over 10 bases. The CDR3 is 14 residues long. The V gene end was trimmed by 0 bases and the J gene end by 5 bases; junction bases not matched to a gene: 1. The V gene's germline CDR1 is SGHRS and CDR2 YFSETQ. This CDR3 reads CASSLGTGGTEAFF. The CDR3 nucleotides read TGCGCCAGCAGCTTGGGGACAGGGGGGACTGAAGCTTTCTTT.

V and J are TRBV7-2 and TRBJ1-2; unclear D gene. Germline V gene lookup returns CDR1 SGHTA and CDR2 FQGNSA. CDR3 length equals 14 residues. The V end was cut by 2 bases, the J end by 6 bases, with 13 bases between. CDR3 DNA: TGTGCCAGCAGCTTACCTTGGCAACCACATGGCTACACCTTC. Amino acids: CASSLPWQPHGYTF.

The chain carries TRBV5-6 and TRBJ2-1; 9 positions agree with TRBD2. The CDR3 consists of 16 residues. Trimming at V came to 2 bases and at J to 0 bases, leaving 3 bases not matched to a gene. Germline assignment: CDR1 SGHDT and CDR2 YYEEEE. In nucleotides, the CDR3 is TGTGCCAGCAGCTTTAAGCGGGGGGACTCCTACAATGAGCAGTTCTTC. Protein sequence: CASSFKRGDSYNEQFF.

The V and J genes are TRBV6-5 and TRBJ2-7; D is possibly TRBD1 (6 bases). CDR1 MNHEY and CDR2 SVGAGI come from the germline V gene. V dropped 5 bases and J dropped 6 bases, with 14 bases sitting between them. The length of the CDR3 is 13 residues. The CDR3 is CASSPPRGSEQYF. The DNA of the CDR3 is TGTGCCAGCAGTCCCCCGAGGGGGAGCGAGCAGTACTTC.

The gene calls are TRBV7-9 and TRBJ2-1; 9 bases agree with TRBD1. Trimming at V came to 5 bases and at J to 8 bases, leaving 13 bases not matched to a gene. The germline CDR1 and CDR2 sequences are SEHNR and FQNEAQ (reference sequence). This CDR3 region has 16 residues. CDR3 region: CASSTGTGLPKDEQFF. As DNA, the CDR3 is TGTGCCAGCAGCACCGGGACAGGGCTTCCTAAGGATGAGCAGTTCTTC.

V and J are TRBV19 and TRBJ2-3, with 9 bases fitting TRBD2. The CDR3 is 14 residues long. Per the germline V gene, CDR1 is LNHDA and CDR2 is SQIVND (reference sequence). The V gene end was trimmed by 7 bases and the J gene end by 5 bases; junction bases not matched to a gene: 7. In DNA, the CDR3 is TGTGCCAGTAAGGCGGGAGGGCCGAAAGATACGCAGTATTTT. This gives the protein CASKAGGPKDTQYF. Full variable domain (missing parts from reference TRBV19 and TRBJ2-3): DGGITQSPKYLFRKEGQNVTLSCEQNLNHDAMYWYRQDPGQGLRLIYYSQIVNDFQKGDIAEGYSVSREKKESFPLTVTSAQKNPTAFYLCASKAGGPKDTQYFGPGTRLTVL.

The chain combines TRBV5-1 with TRBJ1-1; D gene uncertain. Germline CDR1 reads SGHRS; CDR2 reads YFSETQ. The V gene lost 4 bases and the J gene lost 3 bases, with 13 bases spanning the gap. The CDR3 consists of 14 residues. The CDR3 region has the DNA TGCGCCAGCAGCCCTGCAGGCGGGTACACTGAAGCTTTCTTT. It yields the protein CASSPAGGYTEAFF.

This sequence joins TRBV5-1 and TRBJ1-1; D remains ambiguous. The germline V gene has CDR1 SGHRS and CDR2 YFSETQ. This CDR3 region has 14 residues. Between the trimmed V and J ends, which lost 7 bases and 0 bases, there was a span of 13 bases. DNA of the CDR3: TGCGCCAGCTCCCGGGATTTTATGAACACTGAAGCTTTCTTT. Its translation is CASSRDFMNTEAFF. Looking up the rest from reference TRBV5-1 and TRBJ1-1 gives the full variable domain: KAGVTQTPRYLIKTRGQQVTLSCSPISGHRSVSWYQQTPGQGLQFLFEYFSETQRNKGNFPGRFSGRQFSNSRSEMNVSTLELGDSALYLCASSRDFMNTEAFFGQGTRLTVV.

The chain carries TRBV7-3 and TRBJ2-1; no clear D gene. CDR3 length equals 15 residues. Trimming left V 3 bases short and J 0 bases short, with 9 bases between. Germline V gives CDR1 SGHTA, CDR2 FQGTGA. This CDR3 is CASSFELSSYNEQFF. DNA for the CDR3: TGTGCCAGCAGCTTCGAGCTTAGCTCCTACAATGAGCAGTTCTTC.

The chain links TRBV28 to TRBJ1-2, with 8 bases aligning to TRBD1. Unmatched junction bases numbered 6, after V lost 8 bases and J lost 7 bases. This CDR3 comprises 12 residues. Per the germline V gene, CDR1 is MDHEN and CDR2 is SYDVKM. CDR3 amino acids: CASETQGGGYTF. Here the CDR3 DNA reads TGTGCCAGCGAGACACAGGGGGGTGGCTACACCTTC.

As concerns this clone: Other DNA sequences in the sample encode the same CDR3. The chain links TRBV19 to TRBJ2-7, with TRBD2 as a possible D gene (6 bases). V was clipped by 7 bases and J by 6 bases, with 10 bases between them. Germline loops: CDR1 LNHDA, CDR2 SQIVND (reference sequence). The CDR3 spans 11 residues. This CDR3 is CASKEGSEQYF. As DNA, the CDR3 is TGTGCCAGTAAGGAGGGGTCCGAGCAGTACTTC.

The J gene is TRBJ1-1, the V gene TRBV10-1; no definite D call. The CDR3 consists of 12 residues. Germline CDR1 reads WNHNN; CDR2 reads SYGVQD (reference sequence). Trimming took 4 bases from V and 3 from J, leaving 6 bases between them. The CDR3 region has the DNA TGCGCCAGCAGTGCAGCTTACACTGAAGCTTTCTTT. As protein: CASSAAYTEAFF.

The V call is TRBV5-4, the J call TRBJ2-1, with 11 bases that match TRBD2. The CDR3 is made up of 15 amino acids. V shed 4 bases, J shed 5 bases, and the junction held 5 bases outside the gene matches. Germline CDR1 and CDR2: SGHNT and YYREEE (reference sequence). Here the CDR3 DNA reads TGTGCCAGCAGCCGCCTAGCGGGAGGCAACAATGAGCAGTTCTTC. Its protein is CASSRLAGGNNEQFF.

The table lists this clone with a few counts. This chain uses TRBV29-1 with TRBJ1-4; D call uncertain. This CDR3 spans 12 amino acids. The germline V gene has CDR1 SQVTM and CDR2 ANQGSEA. V gave up 5 bases and J gave up 8 bases, with 12 bases separating them. The CDR3 nucleotides are TGCAGCGTTCGTGGGGAAGGGGAAAAACTGTTTTTT. Its protein is CSVRGEGEKLFF.

J is TRBJ2-5 and V is TRBV11-3, with a weak D call TRBD1 (6 bases). The CDR3 is 14 residues long. Germline assignment: CDR1 SGHNT and CDR2 YENEEA. V was cut by 0 bases and J by 5 bases, with 10 bases left in between. The CDR3 spells CASSLDLQGETQYF. Here the CDR3 DNA reads TGTGCCAGCAGCTTAGATTTGCAGGGGGAGACCCAGTACTTC.